This passage covers 10 T cell receptor beta chains from one sample sequenced in a study of lymphopenia after photon versus proton radiotherapy (dated by TCRdb to 2018 to 2020). Library prep was done by the immunoSEQ multiplex PCR assay. TCRdb took this table from immuneACCESS and kept in-frame rearrangements with V and J called. Such tables lack part of the clones; where checked against another copy, unresolved V genes explain under half of the gap, and the rest is unexplained. This sample comprises tens of thousands of clones, nearly 85% of them detected only once. About 14% of the sample rests with the top ten. The sample in question was peripheral blood, obtained from a patient treated with proton-based radiotherapy. These receptors were collected from a woman in her 70s with pancreatic cancer.

The J gene is TRBJ2-6, the V gene TRBV6-5, with no clear D. Germline CDR1 is MNHEY and CDR2 is SVGAGI. V gave up 5 bases and J gave up 3 bases, with 8 bases separating them. This CDR3 has 14 amino acids. CDR3 amino acids: CASSRVGGANVLTF. The CDR3 nucleotides read TGTGCCAGCAGTAGGGTAGGTGGGGCCAACGTCCTGACTTTC.

This clone was detected only once. The chain employs TRBV7-9 and TRBJ2-7; 14 bases map to TRBD2. In germline, CDR1 is SEHNR, CDR2 FQNEAQ (reference sequence). The CDR3 has 16 residues. V shed 5 bases and J 3 bases; nucleotides not matched to a gene: 6. The CDR3, as DNA: TGTGCCAGCAGCCCCGGGACTAGCGGGAGTGGCTACGAGCAGTACTTC. This translates into CASSPGTSGSGYEQYF.

The rearrangement uses TRBV7-8 and TRBJ1-4, with D possibly being TRBD1 (5 bases). The CDR3 length is 15 residues. V lost 4 bases and J 5 bases, leaving 14 bases between the germline ends. Germline values: CDR1 SGHVS, CDR2 FQNEAQ. Written as DNA, the CDR3 is TGTGCCAGCAGCTCCCGACAGCTACCAAATGAAAAACTGTTTTTT. This codes for CASSSRQLPNEKLFF.

The rearrangement links TRBV19 to TRBJ1-2, with TRBD1 matching over 8 bases. The length of the CDR3 is 12 residues. V was pared by 5 bases and J by 6 bases, with 2 bases of the junction left unmatched. Germline V gene sequence: CDR1 LNHDA, CDR2 SQIVND (reference sequence). The CDR3 loop reads CASSDRGNGYTF. In DNA form, the CDR3 reads TGTGCCAGTAGTGACAGGGGAAATGGCTACACCTTC.

The gene calls are TRBV19 and TRBJ1-5; TRBD1 aligns across 9 bases. The trim removed 4 bases at V and 2 bases at J, leaving 6 bases unmatched. Germline V CDR1 and CDR2: LNHDA, SQIVND (reference sequence). This CDR3 is 16 amino acids long. The CDR3 sequence is CASSKSRTGGNQPQHF. In nucleotides, the CDR3 is TGTGCCAGTAGTAAGTCCCGGACAGGGGGCAATCAGCCCCAGCATTTT.

The chain has TRBV30 and TRBJ1-1, with 7 positions matching TRBD1. Trimming removed 1 base from V and 5 bases from J; junction bases left unmatched: 1. Germline V gene sequence: CDR1 GTSNPN, CDR2 SVGIG (reference sequence). The CDR3 spans 12 residues. CDR3 nucleotide sequence: TGTGCCTGGAGTGAGACAGGGACTGAAGCTTTCTTT. Translating it yields CAWSETGTEAFF.

This rearrangement joins TRBV28 to TRBJ2-7; D remains ambiguous. The germline V gene has CDR1 MDHEN and CDR2 SYDVKM. With 3 bases removed from V and 5 bases from J, the gap between germline ends came to 8 bases. CDR3 length: 12 amino acids. The chain's CDR3 is CASSFKWHEQYF. CDR3 bases: TGTGCCAGCAGTTTTAAGTGGCACGAGCAGTACTTC.

This sequence joins TRBV12-5 and TRBJ1-5; the D is unclear. The CDR3 covers 12 residues. Germline CDR1 LGHNT, CDR2 FRNRAP. V was clipped by 10 bases and J by 5 bases, with 12 bases between them. CDR3 in amino acids: CATGMGDQPQHF. CDR3 DNA sequence: TGTGCTACGGGAATGGGAGATCAGCCCCAGCATTTT.

The V and J genes are TRBV28 and TRBJ2-5; possibly TRBD1 or TRBD2 for D (5 bases each). The CDR3 has 14 amino acids. Germline CDR1 MDHEN, CDR2 SYDVKM. The V end lost 5 bases, the J end lost 5 bases, and 15 bases lay between the germline ends. CDR3 region: CASSTGTVVETQYF. In DNA form, the CDR3 reads TGTGCCAGCAGTACCGGGACGGTAGTGGAGACCCAGTACTTC.

This clone has just a few counts. CDR3 protein: CASSLERDAGEQYF. CDR3 coding DNA: TGTGCCAGCAGCTTAGAACGGGACGCGGGGGAGCAGTACTTC. The chain employs TRBV7-9 and TRBJ2-7; a weak D match, TRBD2 (6 bases). Trimming cost V 1 base and J 7 bases, with 14 bases left between them. The length of the CDR3 is 14 residues. CDR1 SEHNR and CDR2 FQNEAQ come from the germline V gene (reference sequence).